This T cell receptor beta chain was profiled in a study of CD8+ T cells in alopecia areata. Isolated RNA was reverse transcribed into cDNA used as the sequencing template. The repertoire was sequenced with immunoSEQ multiplex PCR; TCRdb's copy has only in-frame clones and lacks some. The sample holds more than 200,000 clones, under 80% seen once. The specimen comprised CD4+ T cells sorted from blood, sampled at week 0. The sequence was obtained from a human donor with alopecia areata.

The CDR3 DNA reads TGTGCCAGCAGCCAAGTCACCGACAGATCTGAAGCTTTCTTT. The encoded protein is CASSQVTDRSEAFF. The chain combines TRBV4-2 with TRBJ1-1; D may be TRBD1 (5 bases). CDR1 and CDR2 (germline): LGHNA, YNFKEQ. Trimming cost V 1 base and J 6 bases, with 12 bases left between them. This CDR3 comprises 14 residues.